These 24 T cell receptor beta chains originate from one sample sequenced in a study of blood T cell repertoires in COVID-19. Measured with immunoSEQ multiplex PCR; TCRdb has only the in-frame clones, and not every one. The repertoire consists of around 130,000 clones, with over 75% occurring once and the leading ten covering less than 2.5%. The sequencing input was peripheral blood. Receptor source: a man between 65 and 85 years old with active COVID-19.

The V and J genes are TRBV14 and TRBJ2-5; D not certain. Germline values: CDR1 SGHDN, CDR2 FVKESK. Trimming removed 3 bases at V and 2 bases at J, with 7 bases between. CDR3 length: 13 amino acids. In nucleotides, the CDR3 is TGTGCCAGCAGCCAGAACTTGCAAGAGACCCAGTACTTC. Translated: CASSQNLQETQYF.

This chain's CDR3 is CASSLRLAGARDTQYF. The DNA for the CDR3 is TGTGCCAGCAGCTTACGACTAGCGGGAGCGAGGGATACGCAGTATTTT. This chain links TRBV7-2 with TRBJ2-3; 12 bases match TRBD2. CDR3 size: 16 residues. Germline lookup yields CDR1 SGHTA and CDR2 FQGNSA. After removal of 2 bases from V and 6 bases from J, the junction contained 6 bases not matched to a gene.

The CDR3 is CASSSNIYEQYF. The CDR3 bases are TGTGCCAGCAGCTCGAACATCTACGAGCAGTACTTC. This sequence joins TRBV7-9 and TRBJ2-7, with no clear D. The CDR3 is 12 amino acids. The germline CDR1 and CDR2 sequences are SEHNR and FQNEAQ (reference sequence). Trimming cost V 4 bases and J 3 bases, with 7 bases left between them.

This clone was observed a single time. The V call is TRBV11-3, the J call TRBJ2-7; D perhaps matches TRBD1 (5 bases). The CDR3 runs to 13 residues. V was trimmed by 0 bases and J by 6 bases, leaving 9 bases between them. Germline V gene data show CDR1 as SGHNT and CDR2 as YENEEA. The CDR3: CASSLDWTSEQYF. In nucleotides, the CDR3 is TGTGCCAGCAGCTTAGATTGGACAAGCGAGCAGTACTTC.

CDR3 region: CASSMDRGLYNSPLHF. DNA for the CDR3: TGTGCCAGCAGCATGGACAGGGGGTTATATAATTCACCCCTCCACTTT. This rearrangement joins TRBV5-6 to TRBJ1-6; 10 bases agree with TRBD1. Germline CDR1 SGHDT, CDR2 YYEEEE. The V segment lost 4 bases and the J segment 4 bases; nucleotides outside the gene matches: 5. CDR3 length: 16 residues.

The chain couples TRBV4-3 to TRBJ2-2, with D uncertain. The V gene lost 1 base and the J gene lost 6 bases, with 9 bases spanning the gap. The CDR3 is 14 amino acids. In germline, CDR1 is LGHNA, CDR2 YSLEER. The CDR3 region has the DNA TGCGCCAGCAGCCAAGCTCCCAGTTCCGGGGAGCTGTTTTTT. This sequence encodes CASSQAPSSGELFF.

The CDR3 spells CATSRVGTPNTEAFF. The CDR3 DNA is TGTGCCACCAGCAGAGTTGGGACACCGAACACTGAAGCTTTCTTT. The V and J genes are TRBV15 and TRBJ1-1, with a tentative D call TRBD1 (6 bases). V was cut by 1 base and J by 1 base, with 10 bases left in between. The germline V gene encodes CDR1 LNHNV and CDR2 YYDKDF (reference sequence). The CDR3 sequence is 15 residues long. Drawing the rest from reference TRBV15 and TRBJ1-1, the complete variable domain is DAMVIQNPRYQVTQFGKPVTLSCSQTLNHNVMYWYQQKSSQAPKLLFHYYDKDFNNEADTPDNFQSRRPNTSFCFLDIRSPGLGDTAMYLCATSRVGTPNTEAFFGQGTRLTVV.

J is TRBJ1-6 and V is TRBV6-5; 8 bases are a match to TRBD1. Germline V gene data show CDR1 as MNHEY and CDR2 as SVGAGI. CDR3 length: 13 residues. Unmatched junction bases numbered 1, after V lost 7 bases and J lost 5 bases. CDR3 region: CASNRGDNSPLHF. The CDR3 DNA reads TGTGCCAGCAACAGGGGGGATAATTCACCCCTCCACTTT.

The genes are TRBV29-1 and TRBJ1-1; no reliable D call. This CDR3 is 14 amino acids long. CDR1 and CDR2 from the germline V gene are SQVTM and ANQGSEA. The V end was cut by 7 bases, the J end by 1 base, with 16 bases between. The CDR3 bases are TGCAGCGCCCAGCCGCGGGGTAGGAACACTGAAGCTTTCTTT. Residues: CSAQPRGRNTEAFF.

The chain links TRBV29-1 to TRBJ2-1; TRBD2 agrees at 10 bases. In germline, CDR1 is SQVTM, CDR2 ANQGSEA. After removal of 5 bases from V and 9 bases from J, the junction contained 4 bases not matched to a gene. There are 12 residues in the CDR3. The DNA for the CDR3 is TGCAGCGTTATTAGCGGGGGGATTGAGCAGTTCTTC. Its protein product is CSVISGGIEQFF.

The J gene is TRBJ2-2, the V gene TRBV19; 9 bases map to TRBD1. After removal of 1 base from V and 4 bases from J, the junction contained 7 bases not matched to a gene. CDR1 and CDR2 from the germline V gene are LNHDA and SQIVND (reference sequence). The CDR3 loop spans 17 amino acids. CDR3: CASSIGTGVKVTGELFF. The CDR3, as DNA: TGTGCCAGTAGTATAGGGACAGGGGTTAAGGTCACCGGGGAGCTGTTTTTT.

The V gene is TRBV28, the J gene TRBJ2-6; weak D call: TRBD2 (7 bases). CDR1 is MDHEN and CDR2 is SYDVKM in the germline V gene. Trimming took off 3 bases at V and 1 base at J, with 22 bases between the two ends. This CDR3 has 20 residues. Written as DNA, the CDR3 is TGTGCCAGCAGTTTGTACGGGGGCGTGGGACTAACATCTGGGGCCAACGTCCTGACTTTC. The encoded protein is CASSLYGGVGLTSGANVLTF.

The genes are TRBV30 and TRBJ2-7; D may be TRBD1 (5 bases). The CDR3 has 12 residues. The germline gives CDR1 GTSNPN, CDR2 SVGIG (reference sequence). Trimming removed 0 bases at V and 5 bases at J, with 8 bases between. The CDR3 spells CAWSVTADEQYF. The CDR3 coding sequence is TGTGCCTGGAGTGTGACAGCCGACGAGCAGTACTTC.

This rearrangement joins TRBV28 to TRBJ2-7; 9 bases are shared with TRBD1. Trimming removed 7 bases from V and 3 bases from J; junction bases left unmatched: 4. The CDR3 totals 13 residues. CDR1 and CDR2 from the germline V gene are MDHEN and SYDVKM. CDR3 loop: CASNSGQGYEQYF. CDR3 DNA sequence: TGTGCCAGCAACTCGGGACAGGGCTACGAGCAGTACTTC. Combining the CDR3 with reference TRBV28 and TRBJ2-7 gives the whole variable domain DVKVTQSSRYLVKRTGEKVFLECVQDMDHENMFWYRQDPGLGLRLIYFSYDVKMKEKGDIPEGYSVSREKKERFSLILESASTNQTSMYLCASNSGQGYEQYFGPGTRLTVT.

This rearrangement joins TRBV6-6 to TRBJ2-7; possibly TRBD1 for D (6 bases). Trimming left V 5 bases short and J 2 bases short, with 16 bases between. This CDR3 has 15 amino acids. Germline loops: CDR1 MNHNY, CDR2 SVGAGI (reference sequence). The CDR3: CASSRADSRPYEQYF. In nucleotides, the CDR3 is TGTGCCAGCAGTAGGGCGGACAGTCGGCCCTACGAGCAGTACTTC.

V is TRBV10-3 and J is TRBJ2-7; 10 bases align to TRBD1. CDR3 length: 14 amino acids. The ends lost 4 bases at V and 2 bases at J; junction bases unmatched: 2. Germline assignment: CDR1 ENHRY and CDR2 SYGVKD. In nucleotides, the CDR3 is TGTGCCATCAGTGTGGGACAGGGGACCTACGAGCAGTACTTC. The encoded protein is CAISVGQGTYEQYF.

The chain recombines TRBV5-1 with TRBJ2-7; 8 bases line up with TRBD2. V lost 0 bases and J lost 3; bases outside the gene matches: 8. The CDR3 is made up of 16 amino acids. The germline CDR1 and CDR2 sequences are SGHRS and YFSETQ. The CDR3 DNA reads TGCGCCAGCAGCTTGGCCTCTAGCGGGTCCGTCTACGAGCAGTACTTC. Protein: CASSLASSGSVYEQYF. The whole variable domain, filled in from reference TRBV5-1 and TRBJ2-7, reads KAGVTQTPRYLIKTRGQQVTLSCSPISGHRSVSWYQQTPGQGLQFLFEYFSETQRNKGNFPGRFSGRQFSNSRSEMNVSTLELGDSALYLCASSLASSGSVYEQYFGPGTRLTVT.

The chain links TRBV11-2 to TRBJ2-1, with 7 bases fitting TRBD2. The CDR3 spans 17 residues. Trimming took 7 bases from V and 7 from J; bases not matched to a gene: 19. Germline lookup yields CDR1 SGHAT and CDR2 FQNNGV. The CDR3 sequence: CASTLPGRPREKNEQFF. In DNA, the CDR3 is TGTGCCAGCACACTCCCGGGGCGGCCGCGGGAGAAGAATGAGCAGTTCTTC.

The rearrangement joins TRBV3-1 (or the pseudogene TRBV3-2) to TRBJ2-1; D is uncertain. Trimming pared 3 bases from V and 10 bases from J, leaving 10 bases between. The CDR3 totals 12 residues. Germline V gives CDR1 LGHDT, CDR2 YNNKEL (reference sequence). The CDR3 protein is CASSHLAGEQFF. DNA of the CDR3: TGTGCCAGCAGCCATCTCGCAGGCGAGCAGTTCTTC.

The CDR3 bases are TGCGCCAGCAGCTTGCAGGGGGGCCAAGGGGAGACCCAGTACTTC. It translates to CASSLQGGQGETQYF. The chain employs TRBV5-1 and TRBJ2-5, with D possibly TRBD1 on 7 matching bases. Germline V CDR1 and CDR2: SGHRS, YFSETQ. Trimming removed 1 base at V and 5 bases at J, with 15 bases between. The length of the CDR3 is 15 residues.

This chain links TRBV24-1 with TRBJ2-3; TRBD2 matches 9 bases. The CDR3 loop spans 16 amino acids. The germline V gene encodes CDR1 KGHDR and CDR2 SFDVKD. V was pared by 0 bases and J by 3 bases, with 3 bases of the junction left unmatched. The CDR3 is CATSDLATSGTDTQYF. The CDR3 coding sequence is TGTGCCACCAGTGATTTGGCGACTAGCGGTACAGATACGCAGTATTTT.

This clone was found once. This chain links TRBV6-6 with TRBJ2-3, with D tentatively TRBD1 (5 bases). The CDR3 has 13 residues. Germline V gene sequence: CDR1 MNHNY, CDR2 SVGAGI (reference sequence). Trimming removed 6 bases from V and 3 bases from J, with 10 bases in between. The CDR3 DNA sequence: TGTGCCAGCAGCCAGGGCTGGACAGATACGCAGTATTTT. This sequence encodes CASSQGWTDTQYF.

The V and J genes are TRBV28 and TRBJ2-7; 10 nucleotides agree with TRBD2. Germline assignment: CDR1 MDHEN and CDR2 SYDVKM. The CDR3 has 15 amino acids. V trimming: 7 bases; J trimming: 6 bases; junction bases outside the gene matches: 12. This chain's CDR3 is CASTLRGSGRSEQYF. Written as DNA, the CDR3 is TGTGCCAGCACCCTGCGGGGTAGCGGGAGGTCCGAGCAGTACTTC.

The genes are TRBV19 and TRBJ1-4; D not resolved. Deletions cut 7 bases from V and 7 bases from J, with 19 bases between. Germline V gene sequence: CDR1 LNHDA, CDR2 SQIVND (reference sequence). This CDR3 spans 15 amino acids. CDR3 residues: CASTLGRPAGEKLFF. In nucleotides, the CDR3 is TGTGCCAGTACCCTCGGACGGCCAGCGGGTGAAAAACTGTTTTTT.